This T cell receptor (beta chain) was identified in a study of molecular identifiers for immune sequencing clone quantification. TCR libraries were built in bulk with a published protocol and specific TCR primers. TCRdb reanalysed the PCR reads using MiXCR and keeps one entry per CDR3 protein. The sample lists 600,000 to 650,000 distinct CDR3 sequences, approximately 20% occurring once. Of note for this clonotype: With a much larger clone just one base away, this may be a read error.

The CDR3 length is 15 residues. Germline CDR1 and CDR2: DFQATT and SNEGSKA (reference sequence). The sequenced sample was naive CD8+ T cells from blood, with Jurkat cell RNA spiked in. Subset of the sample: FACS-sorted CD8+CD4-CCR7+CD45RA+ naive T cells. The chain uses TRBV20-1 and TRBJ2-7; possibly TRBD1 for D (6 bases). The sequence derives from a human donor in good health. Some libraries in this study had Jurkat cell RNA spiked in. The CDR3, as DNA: TGCAATGCTAGAGATCGGTTAGGGGGAATCTACGAGCAGTACTTC. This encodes CNARDRLGGIYEQYF.